A selection of T cell receptor beta chains follows, all from one sample in a study of early T cells in non-severe SARS-CoV-2 infection. TCRdb fed the 5' RACE reads into MiXCR, producing one record per CDR3 protein. The sample includes roughly 75,000 distinct CDR3 sequences, 11% of them seen just once. Sequencing was done on a sample of whole blood. These receptors originate from an adult who was a healthcare worker with PCR-confirmed SARS-CoV-2 infection or an uninfected control (not recorded which). Both conserved end residues are part of each CDR3. A D gene is named only where the DNA matches it firmly. Size is omitted from some rows. Given values are once, few, many or a class for expanded clones.

d_call: .
j_call: TRBJ2-1
clone_size: many
v_call: TRBV6-1
cdr3_nt: TGTGCCAGCAGGGCCGGGCCCTCGAAGGTCAATGAGCAGTTCTTC
cdr3_aa: CASRAGPSKVNEQFF

d_call: TRBD2
j_call: TRBJ2-7
clone_size: .
v_call: TRBV20-1
cdr3_nt: TGCAGTGCTAGAGATGGTAGGACTAGCTATGGCGAGCAGTACTTC
cdr3_aa: CSARDGRTSYGEQYF

d_call: .
j_call: TRBJ1-6
clone_size: .
v_call: TRBV18
cdr3_nt: TGTGCCAGCTCACCTACCGGGACCCCCGGTGGGTCACCCCTCCACTTT
cdr3_aa: CASSPTGTPGGSPLHF

d_call: TRBD2
j_call: TRBJ2-1
clone_size: .
v_call: TRBV20-1
cdr3_nt: TGCAGTGCTAGGCTAGCGGGTACCCATGAGCAGTTCTTC
cdr3_aa: CSARLAGTHEQFF

d_call: .
j_call: TRBJ1-1
clone_size: many
v_call: TRBV29-1
cdr3_nt: TGCAGCGGTCATAAAGGGTACACTGAAGCTTTCTTT
cdr3_aa: CSGHKGYTEAFF

d_call: TRBD2
j_call: TRBJ2-5
clone_size: .
v_call: TRBV7-6
cdr3_nt: TGTGCCAGCAGCCTCCTTTCGGGGAGCGGGGGACAAGAGACCCAGTACTTC
cdr3_aa: CASSLLSGSGGQETQYF

d_call: TRBD1
j_call: TRBJ2-2
clone_size: few
v_call: TRBV18
cdr3_nt: TGTGCCAGCTCACCTCCAGGACAGGGGACCACCGGGGAGCTGTTTTTT
cdr3_aa: CASSPPGQGTTGELFF

d_call: .
j_call: TRBJ1-4
clone_size: .
v_call: TRBV4-3
cdr3_nt: TGCGCCAGCAGCCACATCGGGACCCCCCAGACTGAAAAACTGTTTTTT
cdr3_aa: CASSHIGTPQTEKLFF

d_call: .
j_call: TRBJ1-3
clone_size: .
v_call: TRBV5-1
cdr3_nt: TGCGCCAGCAGCCCGGTGGTCTCTGGAAACACCATATATTTT
cdr3_aa: CASSPVVSGNTIYF

d_call: .
j_call: TRBJ2-7
clone_size: .
v_call: TRBV5-4
cdr3_nt: TGTGCCAGCAGCACCGGGCCTCCCCCCAACGAGCAGTACTTC
cdr3_aa: CASSTGPPPNEQYF

d_call: TRBD2
j_call: TRBJ2-1
clone_size: many
v_call: TRBV10-2
cdr3_nt: TGCGCCACCAGGGAGGGTCGGAGGTCCTACAATGAGCAGTTCTTC
cdr3_aa: CATREGRRSYNEQFF

d_call: TRBD1
j_call: TRBJ2-2
clone_size: few
v_call: TRBV12-3/TRBV12-4
cdr3_nt: TGTGCCAGCAGCCGTGGGACAGGGCTTGGAGACACCGGGGAGCTGTTTTTT
cdr3_aa: CASSRGTGLGDTGELFF

d_call: .
j_call: TRBJ2-7
clone_size: many
v_call: TRBV29-1
cdr3_nt: TGCAGCGTTGAAGACCCGGACAGTCAACCGGGAGAGCAGTACTTC
cdr3_aa: CSVEDPDSQPGEQYF

d_call: TRBD1
j_call: TRBJ1-2
clone_size: .
v_call: TRBV29-1
cdr3_nt: TGCAGCGTTGAAGGGAAGGGGGCACGGGACAGACTTGGCTACACCTTC
cdr3_aa: CSVEGKGARDRLGYTF

d_call: .
j_call: TRBJ1-5
clone_size: few
v_call: TRBV6-2/TRBV6-3
cdr3_nt: TGTGCCAGCACGGAGAGGATCAATCAGCCCCAGCATTTT
cdr3_aa: CASTERINQPQHF

d_call: TRBD1
j_call: TRBJ2-2
clone_size: .
v_call: TRBV29-1
cdr3_nt: TGCAGCGTACCGGGACAGGGAGCGAACACCGGGGAGCTGTTTTTT
cdr3_aa: CSVPGQGANTGELFF

d_call: .
j_call: TRBJ1-6
clone_size: .
v_call: TRBV20-1
cdr3_nt: TGCAGTGCTAGAGATTCACAGGCTCCATCGCATAATTCACCCCTCCACTTT
cdr3_aa: CSARDSQAPSHNSPLHF

d_call: .
j_call: TRBJ2-3
clone_size: many
v_call: TRBV6-2/TRBV6-3
cdr3_nt: TGTGCCAGCAGCTCGACAGAGAGCACAGATACGCAGTATTTT
cdr3_aa: CASSSTESTDTQYF

d_call: .
j_call: TRBJ2-3
clone_size: many
v_call: TRBV7-8
cdr3_nt: TGTGCCAGCAGCCATCGACTGAACCCAACCCGAGATACGCAGTATTTT
cdr3_aa: CASSHRLNPTRDTQYF

d_call: .
j_call: TRBJ1-5
clone_size: many
v_call: TRBV19
cdr3_nt: TGTGCCAGTAGTCGAGGGGGTATCAATCAGCCCCAGCATTTT
cdr3_aa: CASSRGGINQPQHF

d_call: .
j_call: TRBJ2-5
clone_size: .
v_call: TRBV11-2
cdr3_nt: TGTGCCAGCAGCCAAGAAGAGACCCAGTACTTC
cdr3_aa: CASSQEETQYF

d_call: .
j_call: TRBJ1-1
clone_size: many
v_call: TRBV6-1
cdr3_nt: TGTGCCAGCAGTCAGAGGAGAGACACTGAAGCTTTCTTT
cdr3_aa: CASSQRRDTEAFF

d_call: .
j_call: TRBJ2-7
clone_size: few
v_call: TRBV5-1
cdr3_nt: TGCGCCAGCAGCTCTCCGACCTTGACGGGTGAGCAGTACTTC
cdr3_aa: CASSSPTLTGEQYF

d_call: .
j_call: TRBJ2-1
clone_size: many
v_call: TRBV12-3/TRBV12-4
cdr3_nt: TGTGCCAGCAGTTTTTTGGGGATGCGTGAGCAGTTCTTC
cdr3_aa: CASSFLGMREQFF

d_call: TRBD1
j_call: TRBJ2-2
clone_size: .
v_call: TRBV7-3
cdr3_nt: TGTGCCAGCAGCTTAAGGAGACAGGGGCGGACCGGGGAGCTGTTTTTT
cdr3_aa: CASSLRRQGRTGELFF

d_call: TRBD2
j_call: TRBJ2-2
clone_size: .
v_call: TRBV5-1
cdr3_nt: TGCGCCAGCACTCCTCCGGGACGGGGGGCGAACACCGGGGAGCTGTTTTTT
cdr3_aa: CASTPPGRGANTGELFF

d_call: .
j_call: TRBJ2-5
clone_size: .
v_call: TRBV7-2
cdr3_nt: TGTGCCAGCAGCTTATCGGGCGTGGGCGTCCTGGGAGAGACCCAGTACTTC
cdr3_aa: CASSLSGVGVLGETQYF

d_call: .
j_call: TRBJ2-7
clone_size: many
v_call: TRBV19
cdr3_nt: TGTGCCAGCCGGGACCCGCCTTTAGGAGAGCAGTACTTC
cdr3_aa: CASRDPPLGEQYF

d_call: .
j_call: TRBJ1-3
clone_size: many
v_call: TRBV5-1
cdr3_nt: TGCGCCAGCAGCTTGGTCCCCAACTCTGGAAACACCATATATTTT
cdr3_aa: CASSLVPNSGNTIYF

d_call: .
j_call: TRBJ2-2
clone_size: .
v_call: TRBV9
cdr3_nt: TGTGCCAGCAGCGTATCCTGGAACACCGGGGAGCTGTTTTTT
cdr3_aa: CASSVSWNTGELFF

d_call: .
j_call: TRBJ2-7
clone_size: many
v_call: TRBV18
cdr3_nt: TGTGCCAGCTCACCACCAAGCAGAGCCTACGAGCAGTACTTC
cdr3_aa: CASSPPSRAYEQYF

d_call: .
j_call: TRBJ2-3
clone_size: .
v_call: TRBV5-6
cdr3_nt: TGTGCCAGCAGCCCACTAGAGACCAGCACAGATACGCAGTATTTT
cdr3_aa: CASSPLETSTDTQYF

d_call: TRBD2
j_call: TRBJ2-5
clone_size: few
v_call: TRBV12-5
cdr3_nt: TGTGCTAGTAGGACTAGCCGAAATGGGACCCAGTACTTC
cdr3_aa: CASRTSRNGTQYF

d_call: .
j_call: TRBJ1-2
clone_size: few
v_call: TRBV7-6
cdr3_nt: TGTGCCAGCAGCCGAGATCCTGGTTTAGGTTTTGGTGGCTACACCTTC
cdr3_aa: CASSRDPGLGFGGYTF

d_call: .
j_call: TRBJ1-6
clone_size: many
v_call: TRBV6-1
cdr3_nt: TGTGCCAGCAGTGAAGGTTGGGGAAATTCACCCCTCCACTTT
cdr3_aa: CASSEGWGNSPLHF

d_call: .
j_call: TRBJ1-2
clone_size: .
v_call: TRBV3-1
cdr3_nt: TGTGCCAGCAGTCAAGGTGTCCTCGTTTCCTTC
cdr3_aa: CASSQGVLVSF

d_call: .
j_call: TRBJ2-1
clone_size: .
v_call: TRBV7-2
cdr3_nt: TGTGCCAGCAGCTTAGTGGGATTTTCCTACAATGAGCAGTTCTTC
cdr3_aa: CASSLVGFSYNEQFF

d_call: TRBD2
j_call: TRBJ2-5
clone_size: .
v_call: TRBV7-8
cdr3_nt: TGTGCCAGCAGCTCCGGACTAGCGGAGACCCAGTACTTC
cdr3_aa: CASSSGLAETQYF

d_call: .
j_call: TRBJ2-1
clone_size: few
v_call: TRBV5-5
cdr3_nt: TGTGCCAGCAGCTTGGCCTTCCCCTACAATGAGCAGTTCTTC
cdr3_aa: CASSLAFPYNEQFF

d_call: .
j_call: TRBJ2-5
clone_size: few
v_call: TRBV6-5
cdr3_nt: TGTGCCAGCAGTAAAGCGGGAGAGACCCAGTACTTC
cdr3_aa: CASSKAGETQYF

d_call: .
j_call: TRBJ2-3
clone_size: few
v_call: TRBV29-1
cdr3_nt: TGCAGCGTCAACGACCCAGATACGCAGTATTTT
cdr3_aa: CSVNDPDTQYF

d_call: .
j_call: TRBJ2-6
clone_size: many
v_call: TRBV10-3
cdr3_nt: TGTGCCATCAGTGTAAGGCTGGAGAGCTCTGGGGCCAACGTCCTGACTTTC
cdr3_aa: CAISVRLESSGANVLTF

d_call: .
j_call: TRBJ2-1
clone_size: .
v_call: TRBV12-3/TRBV12-4
cdr3_nt: TGTGCCAGCAAGAAAGGGGGGGGCGCCTACAATGAGCAGTTCTTC
cdr3_aa: CASKKGGGAYNEQFF

d_call: TRBD1
j_call: TRBJ1-2
clone_size: many
v_call: TRBV6-6
cdr3_nt: TGTGCCAGCAGTTACTCGCAGGGGGCGCAATCCTTGTATGGCTACACCTTC
cdr3_aa: CASSYSQGAQSLYGYTF

d_call: TRBD1
j_call: TRBJ1-1
clone_size: few
v_call: TRBV5-1
cdr3_nt: TGCGCCAGCAGCCTCGAAACAGGGGGGCTGAACACTGAAGCTTTCTTT
cdr3_aa: CASSLETGGLNTEAFF

d_call: .
j_call: TRBJ2-3
clone_size: .
v_call: TRBV6-2/TRBV6-3
cdr3_nt: TGTGCCAGCAGTCGCCCCGGCGGGGGCGCTCGGGCAGATACGCAGTATTTT
cdr3_aa: CASSRPGGGARADTQYF

d_call: .
j_call: TRBJ1-2
clone_size: many
v_call: TRBV28
cdr3_nt: TGTGCCAGCAGTTTCCGGGACCGACCTGGCTATGGCTACACCTTC
cdr3_aa: CASSFRDRPGYGYTF

d_call: .
j_call: TRBJ1-2
clone_size: many
v_call: TRBV2
cdr3_nt: TGTGCCAGCAGTCTTGACATGCGAGGCTACACCTTC
cdr3_aa: CASSLDMRGYTF

d_call: .
j_call: TRBJ1-2
clone_size: many
v_call: TRBV30
cdr3_nt: TGTGCCTGGAGTGTAGGCAGGGTCTATGGCTACACCTTC
cdr3_aa: CAWSVGRVYGYTF

d_call: .
j_call: TRBJ2-7
clone_size: .
v_call: TRBV18
cdr3_nt: TGTGCCAGCTCAGACGGGGGTCCAACCTACGAGCAGTACTTC
cdr3_aa: CASSDGGPTYEQYF

d_call: .
j_call: TRBJ1-5
clone_size: many
v_call: TRBV7-4
cdr3_nt: TGTGCCAGCAGCACCGAACCAGGGTCCCAGCATTTT
cdr3_aa: CASSTEPGSQHF

d_call: .
j_call: TRBJ2-2
clone_size: few
v_call: TRBV11-2
cdr3_nt: TGTGCCAGCAGCTTACAGGGGAGCACCACCGGGGAGCTGTTTTTT
cdr3_aa: CASSLQGSTTGELFF

d_call: .
j_call: TRBJ1-2
clone_size: .
v_call: TRBV12-3/TRBV12-4
cdr3_nt: TGTGCCAGCAGTTTGCCGGGGGAGGATGGCTACACCTTC
cdr3_aa: CASSLPGEDGYTF

d_call: .
j_call: TRBJ1-5
clone_size: .
v_call: TRBV5-5
cdr3_nt: TGTGCCAGCAGCTCCCTGGACAGCCTCAATCAGCCCCAGCATTTT
cdr3_aa: CASSSLDSLNQPQHF

d_call: TRBD1
j_call: TRBJ1-2
clone_size: .
v_call: TRBV5-6
cdr3_nt: TGTGCCAGCAGCTTGAAGGGGGCGTATGGCTACACCTTC
cdr3_aa: CASSLKGAYGYTF

d_call: .
j_call: TRBJ2-7
clone_size: few
v_call: TRBV2
cdr3_nt: TGTGCCAGCAGAGGTGACTACAACTACGAGCAGTACTTC
cdr3_aa: CASRGDYNYEQYF